The clone carrying this T cell receptor (beta chain) has a count of ten or more. Its antigen is not known. The source of the sample is a study of human T cells and chemical hapten exposure. TCRdb itself ran the RACE reads through MiXCR, one entry per CDR3 protein. Of about 380,000 distinct CDR3 sequences listed, more than 4.5% are singletons. General study results and limits: With alopecia, donors may have immune responses unlike healthy people's.

From germline, CDR1 is SGHVS and CDR2 FNYEAQ. The germline V and J ends were trimmed by 2 bases and 5 bases, with 7 bases remaining between them. This CDR3 spans 12 amino acids. Sample time point: pre-sensitization, week 0. Treatment noted: therapeutic diphenylcyclopropenone sensitization with weekly scalp DPC. The V and J genes are TRBV7-6 and TRBJ2-7; D perhaps matches TRBD2 (5 bases). This receptor was obtained from a woman in her forties or fifties with alopecia areata. Some clones in this sample may be carry-over from other donors' samples. Specimen: whole blood, collected in connection with sensitization to the hapten diphenylcyclopropenone (DPC). The chain's CDR3 is CASSLSGDEQYF. The CDR3 DNA follows: TGTGCCAGCAGCTTATCCGGGGACGAGCAGTACTTC.